This T cell receptor (beta chain) was sequenced during a study of control samples from healthy donors and cancer patients. Some clones are missing from TCRdb's copy, which holds only in-frame ones; the method was immunoSEQ multiplex PCR. The profile shows 95,000 to 150,000 clones, about nine tenths of them singletons. Only a few counts were recorded for this clone. There are 14 residues in the CDR3. CDR1 is GTSNPN, CDR2 SVGIG, per germline (reference sequence). Trimming left V 0 bases short and J 1 base short, with 9 bases between. The sample was blood. This sequence originates from a woman between 18 and 30 years old in good health. The genes are TRBV30 and TRBJ1-1; perhaps TRBD1 as D (5 bases). The CDR3 nucleotides are TGTGCCTGGAGTGTGGGTACAGGGAACACTGAAGCTTTCTTT. It is translated as CAWSVGTGNTEAFF.